This T cell receptor beta chain comes out of a study of shared T cell receptors in the human thymus. Germline CDR1 and CDR2: SGHTA and FQGTGA. The length of the CDR3 is 17 residues. After removal of 6 bases from V and 1 base from J, the junction contained 13 bases not matched to a gene. Sequenced by immunoSEQ multiplex PCR; TCRdb stores in-frame clones only, minus some. This sample carries around 730,000 clones, approximately 83% of them seen once, and the ten largest clones take about 0.0098%. This clone has only one observation. The sample also formed part of further work on human thymus T cells. From that second work: Corrective surgery for congenital heart defects was being performed on the healthy Finnish infants who were the donors.

This chain joins TRBV7-3 and TRBJ1-1; 8 bases agree with TRBD1. Sequencing was performed on thymocytes. This TCR was sampled from a girl under two years old with a congenital heart defect. The CDR3 DNA sequence: TGTGCCAGCAGATCTGCCCACAGGGGGGAGGAGAACACTGAAGCTTTCTTT. This encodes CASRSAHRGEENTEAFF.